The 5 T cell receptor beta chains presented below share a single source sample, sequenced in a study of molecular identifiers for immune sequencing clone quantification. A single record per CDR3 protein comes from TCRdb applying MiXCR to the PCR reads. The sample consists of about 640,000 distinct CDR3 sequences, around 20% of them appearing once. Specimen: naive CD8+ T cells from blood, with Jurkat cell RNA spiked in. Subset here: FACS-sorted CD8+CD4-CCR7+CD45RA+ naive T cells. The receptors stem from a human donor in good health. Some libraries in this study had Jurkat cell RNA spiked in.

This chain links TRBV6-5 with TRBJ2-1; D might be TRBD2 (5 bases). Trimming pared 6 bases from V and 9 bases from J, leaving 9 bases between. The CDR3 is 11 residues long. Germline CDR1 reads MNHEY; CDR2 reads SVGAGI. The CDR3 protein is CASSPGVEQFF. In nucleotides, the CDR3 is TGTGCCAGCAGCCCCGGGGTTGAGCAGTTCTTC.

V and J are TRBV7-8 and TRBJ1-2; D is perhaps TRBD1 (6 bases). V dropped 0 bases and J dropped 4 bases, with 18 bases sitting between them. Germline V gene lookup returns CDR1 SGHVS and CDR2 FQNEAQ. This CDR3 region has 17 residues. The CDR3 sequence: CASSLAPPTTGLYGYTF. DNA of the CDR3: TGTGCCAGCAGCTTAGCCCCCCCAACGACAGGCCTCTATGGCTACACCTTC.

This clonotype was seen many times. The gene calls are TRBV20-1 and TRBJ2-7; TRBD1 aligns across 9 bases. This CDR3 region has 15 residues. CDR1 and CDR2 from the germline V gene are DFQATT and SNEGSKA (reference sequence). V lost 0 bases, J lost 4 bases, and 7 bases stayed unmatched. Written as DNA, the CDR3 is TGCAGTGCTAGAGATGGAACAGGGGGCGGGTACGAGCAGTACTTC. It is translated as CSARDGTGGGYEQYF.

The table lists this clonotype with a few counts. The chain is built from TRBV12-3 or TRBV12-4 and TRBJ2-2; D gene unclear. The V end was cut by 3 bases, the J end by 8 bases, with 7 bases between. The CDR3 spans 12 residues. The CDR3 sequence: CASSLSQGELFF. CDR3 nucleotide sequence: TGTGCCAGCAGTTTGAGTCAGGGGGAGCTGTTTTTT.

Regarding this clonotype: A much larger clone is a single base away; this may be a read error. This sequence joins TRBV24-1 and TRBJ2-3, with D possibly TRBD1 on 5 matching bases. The CDR3 consists of 18 residues. The ends were cut back, 1 base at V and 2 bases at J, with 18 bases in the middle. Per the germline V gene, CDR1 is KGHDR and CDR2 is SFDVKD. The CDR3 loop reads CATSDFGSHDSVTDTQYF. In DNA form, the CDR3 reads TGTGCCACCAGTGATTTTGGCTCTCACGACAGCGTCACAGATACGCAGTATTTT.